This TCR beta chain was identified during a study of T cells in localized non-small cell lung cancer. The repertoire was sequenced with immunoSEQ multiplex PCR; TCRdb's copy has only in-frame clones and lacks some. The repertoire has 2,000 to 3,000 clones, 28% of them found once; the top ten carry approximately 7.3%. Points from the study as a whole: Paired adjacent lung recovered a median roughly 54 of the top 100 tumor clones. Longer overall survival was seen with higher T cell density measured in blood. Clonality peaked in uninvolved adjacent lung rather than tumor. Multi-region tumor sequencing was not done, so intratumor heterogeneity could not be excluded.

V was shortened by 6 bases and J by 5 bases, with 13 bases between the two germline ends. Per the germline V gene, CDR1 is LNHDA and CDR2 is SQIVND (reference sequence). The CDR3 is 14 residues long. Note on this clone: Its antigen is currently unknown.

This TCR derives from a male donor older than 55 with stage II squamous cell lung carcinoma. The starting material was lung tumor tissue, obtained before any cancer treatment. This chain joins TRBV19 and TRBJ2-2; D is unclear. CDR3 coding DNA: TGTGCCAGTAGGAGGCAGGTGGTAACCGGGGAGCTGTTTTTT. Translated: CASRRQVVTGELFF.